Below are 8 T cell receptor beta chains sequenced from a single sample in a study of shared clonotypes between healthy human individuals. Sequenced by immunoSEQ multiplex PCR; TCRdb stores in-frame clones only, minus some. The top ten clones hold 0.39% of a sample with 2.3 million or so clones, 93% of them seen once. Sequenced input: naive CD4+ T cells from PBMCs. Subset meaning: CD45RA+ positively selected. These receptors were collected from a man aged 18 to 30 in good health. Some clones in this sample may be carry-over from other donors' samples.

CDR3: CASSPRQGAGGYTF. The CDR3 nucleotides read TGTGCCAGCAGCCCGCGACAGGGGGCAGGTGGCTACACCTTC. The chain employs TRBV14 and TRBJ1-2; 10 nucleotides match TRBD1. CDR3 length: 14 residues. After removal of 4 bases from V and 7 bases from J, the junction contained 6 bases not matched to a gene. CDR1 is SGHDN and CDR2 is FVKESK in the germline V gene. Based on the CDR3 plus reference TRBV14 and TRBJ1-2, the full variable domain is EAGVTQFPSHSVIEKGQTVTLRCDPISGHDNLYWYRRVMGKEIKFLLHFVKESKQDESGMPNNRFLAERTGGTYSTLKVQPAELEDSGVYFCASSPRQGAGGYTFGSGTRLTVV.

The rearrangement links TRBV4-2 to TRBJ2-1, with TRBD2 matching 7 bases. The CDR3 spans 15 residues. V shed 0 bases, J shed 9 bases, and the junction held 8 bases outside the gene matches. Germline V gene sequence: CDR1 LGHNA, CDR2 YNFKEQ. The CDR3 DNA sequence: TGTGCCAGCAGCCAAGACCGGGACTATCTCCTTGAGCAGTTCTTC. Amino acids: CASSQDRDYLLEQFF.

This clone has just one count. The chain uses TRBV30 and TRBJ2-7, with D perhaps matching TRBD1 or TRBD2 (6 bases each). The CDR3 has 12 amino acids. CDR1 GTSNPN and CDR2 SVGIG come from the germline V gene (reference sequence). Deletions cut 2 bases from V and 7 bases from J, with 12 bases between. CDR3 sequence: CAWSPGEDEQYF. The CDR3 region has the DNA TGTGCCTGGAGTCCAGGGGAGGATGAGCAGTACTTC.

Concerning this clone: The sample contains more than one DNA sequence encoding this CDR3. The chain carries TRBV7-9 and TRBJ1-1; D is perhaps TRBD1 (5 bases). The length of the CDR3 is 13 residues. Germline CDR1 SEHNR, CDR2 FQNEAQ (reference sequence). With 0 bases removed from V and 4 bases from J, the gap between germline ends came to 6 bases. The CDR3 loop is CASSLAQGTEAFF. Here the CDR3 DNA reads TGTGCCAGCAGCTTAGCGCAGGGCACTGAAGCTTTCTTT.

The V call is TRBV5-1, the J call TRBJ1-4; tentative D call: TRBD1 (5 bases). Germline lookup yields CDR1 SGHRS and CDR2 YFSETQ. The CDR3 covers 15 residues. Trimming removed 0 bases at V and 4 bases at J, with 10 bases between. The CDR3: CASSLEAGNNEKLFF. The CDR3 coding sequence is TGCGCCAGCAGCTTGGAGGCAGGGAATAATGAAAAACTGTTTTTT.

This clone appeared a few times. The chain employs TRBV29-1 and TRBJ1-1; D is unclear. The V end lost 4 bases, the J end lost 8 bases, and 8 bases lay between the germline ends. This CDR3 region has 10 residues. Germline CDR1 reads SQVTM; CDR2 reads ANQGSEA. In DNA form, the CDR3 reads TGCAGCGTTGGGCCGGACGAAGCTTTCTTT. Translated: CSVGPDEAFF.

This chain connects TRBV5-1 to TRBJ1-6, with 7 nucleotides matching TRBD1. The CDR3 sequence is 15 residues long. J gave up 7 bases and V 7 bases, and 11 bases lay outside the gene matches. Germline V CDR1 and CDR2: SGHRS, YFSETQ. The CDR3, as DNA: TGCGCCAGCCTGGACAGGCCCCGGGGGAATTCACCCCTCCACTTT. It specifies CASLDRPRGNSPLHF.

A few counts support this clone. This chain links TRBV7-3 with TRBJ2-1, with TRBD1 matching over 7 bases. Per the germline V gene, CDR1 is SGHTA and CDR2 is FQGTGA. This CDR3 is 14 amino acids long. With V trimmed by 2 bases and J by 2 bases, 0 bases remained unmatched. The CDR3 sequence: CASSLDRAYNEQFF. The DNA for the CDR3 is TGTGCCAGCAGCTTAGACAGGGCCTACAATGAGCAGTTCTTC.